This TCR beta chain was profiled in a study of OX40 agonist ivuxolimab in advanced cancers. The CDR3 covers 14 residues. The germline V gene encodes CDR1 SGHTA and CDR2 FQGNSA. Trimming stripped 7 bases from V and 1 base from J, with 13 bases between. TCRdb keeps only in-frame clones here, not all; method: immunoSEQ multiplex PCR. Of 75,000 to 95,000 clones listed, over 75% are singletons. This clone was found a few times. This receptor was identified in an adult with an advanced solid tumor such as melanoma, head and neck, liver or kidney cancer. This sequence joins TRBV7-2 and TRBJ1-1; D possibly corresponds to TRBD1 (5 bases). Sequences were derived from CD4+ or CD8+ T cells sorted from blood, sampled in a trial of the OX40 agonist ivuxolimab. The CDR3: CASNGGSANTEAFF. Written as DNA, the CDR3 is TGTGCCAGCAACGGGGGGTCGGCGAACACTGAAGCTTTCTTT.